Listed below are T cell receptor beta chains from one sample, sequenced in a study of blood T cell repertoires in COVID-19. Repertoires were generated with immunoSEQ multiplex PCR, while TCRdb's copy carries only in-frame clones and drops some. The sample lists hundreds of thousands of clones, about nine tenths seen once, with approximately 8% in the top ten. Sequencing was performed on PBMCs or T cells enriched from blood (not recorded which). These receptors were collected from a woman between 55 and 75 years old who had recovered from COVID-19. The conserved cysteine and the conserved F or W are not part of the CDR3 here.

len | v_gene | CDR3aa
12 | TRBV19 | ASSKQGGTDTQY
16 | TRBV7-9 | ASSLGLPRGASNQPQH
14 | TRBV3-1/TRBV3-2 | ASSQYLSSYNSPLH
13 | TRBV4-1 | ASSQESSRGNTIY
12 | TRBV13 | ASSLVQGDNEQF
11 | TRBV19 | ASSTGDNYGYT
13 | TRBV27 | ASNPGGAGMGKAF
10 | TRBV2 | ASTRREDGYT
12 | TRBV2 | ASREDGWGEKLF
14 | TRBV7-6 | ASSASQGTSNEKLF
13 | TRBV5-5 | ASSPIQGINQPQH
13 | TRBV7-2 | ASSLFGGALETQY
11 | TRBV3-1/TRBV3-2 | ASSNRGNEKLF
11 | TRBV7-2 | ASSFSGNTEAF
11 | TRBV5-6 | ASSRSVMYEQY
14 | TRBV28 | ASSPKAGTVVTGAF
12 | TRBV10-2 | ASRGQGANTEAF
14 | TRBV20-1 | SASSGQRDTTDTQY
13 | TRBV5-4 | ASSLIGTGRSPLH
14 | TRBV25-1 | ASSDSRGGGFNEQF
10 | TRBV11-2 | ASRGGEYGYT
16 | TRBV5-6 | ASSAFGRGPSMNTEAF
13 | TRBV7-8 | ASSVRQGGNTEAF
13 | TRBV5-1 | ASSSGQGDYNEQF
12 | TRBV6-5 | ASRGTPTQDTQY
12 | TRBV27 | ASKEGRENYGYT
9 | TRBV3-1/TRBV3-2 | ASSLSYEQY
12 | TRBV30 | AWSAGSLWYEQY
11 | TRBV3-1/TRBV3-2 | ASSTQTRIEAF
12 | TRBV3-1/TRBV3-2 | ASSRGGSTDTQY
13 | TRBV19 | ASSSGTGGGQPQH
9 | TRBV3-1/TRBV3-2 | ASSLKETQY
11 | TRBV10-3 | AISDYAGQAQH
12 | TRBV6-5 | ASRFTGDFYGYT
12 | TRBV5-6 | ASSLAGADTEAF
12 | TRBV3-1/TRBV3-2 | ASSQLTSGGVQY
14 | TRBV6-6 | ASSYSLAENTGELF
12 | TRBV24-1 | ATSDPGRGHEQY
14 | TRBV4-1 | ASSQVRTTGANVLT
13 | TRBV7-2 | ASSLVAGGGETQY
11 | TRBV5-1 | ASSFSPGDGYT
13 | TRBV2 | ASGRDLATNEKLF
13 | TRBV2 | ASSISPDSNYGYT
14 | TRBV5-1 | ASSLAWDSITGELF
14 | TRBV7-2 | ASSLVPIRVVETQY
12 | TRBV28 | ASSLGGEHAEAF
13 | TRBV4-1 | ASSQGHGGNQPQH
12 | TRBV2 | ASSVQLSNEKLF
12 | TRBV24-1 | ATSERGSAGELF
11 | TRBV7-8 | ASSPGTWSTQY
13 | TRBV28 | ASSLGLAGLKTQY
13 | TRBV27 | ASSLASGAPYEQY